This TCR beta chain was observed in a study of OX40 agonist ivuxolimab in advanced cancers. Looking at the study overall: Clinicians treated patients with ivuxolimab, an agonistic anti-OX40 (CD134) antibody. Overall study results and limits: Partial responders receiving 0.1-3.0 mg/kg showed among the lowest clonal expansion.

Profiled with immunoSEQ multiplex PCR; TCRdb holds only in-frame clones, not every one. This table has tens of thousands of clones, 93% appearing once. Autoimmune disease history or systemic immunosuppression meant exclusion. A word on this clone: No antigen is known for it.

This clonotype was obtained from an adult with an advanced solid tumor such as melanoma, head and neck, liver or kidney cancer. The material was CD4+ or CD8+ T cells sorted from blood, obtained in a trial of the OX40 agonist ivuxolimab.

CDR3 coding DNA: TGTGCCAGCATGAGGCGATACAGGGGCACCGGGGAGCTGTTTTTT. It encodes CASMRRYRGTGELFF. This chain connects TRBV6-5 to TRBJ2-2; 7 bases line up with TRBD1. CDR3 length equals 15 residues. The V gene end was trimmed by 7 bases and the J gene end by 4 bases; junction bases not matched to a gene: 9. Germline-derived CDR1 and CDR2 are MNHEY and SVGAGI.